These T cell receptor beta chains were read from a single sample in a study of vaccination and CD4 T cells after COVID-19. Via MiXCR, TCRdb re-called the PCR reads, giving one row per CDR3 protein. The sample lists about 13,000 distinct CDR3 sequences, under 75% occurring once. These receptors are not linked to any known antigen. The sequencing sample was made of CD4+ T cells from blood, cultured in vitro. The receptors derive from a human donor who had recovered from COVID-19. Each CDR3 is given with its conserved first and last residue. A D gene is named only where the DNA matches it firmly. Where a row states a size, it is once, few, many or the class of an expanded clone; other rows omit it.

D gene	clone size	J gene	V gene	CDR3 protein	CDR3 DNA
TRBD2	NA	TRBJ2-1	TRBV6-1	CASSRLAGGVREQFF	TGTGCCAGCAGTCGACTAGCGGGGGGAGTTAGAGAGCAGTTCTTC
NA	NA	TRBJ2-5	TRBV7-3	CASSLHSGGETQYF	TGTGCCAGCAGCTTACATTCCGGGGGCGAGACCCAGTACTTC
NA	NA	TRBJ1-2	TRBV6-5	CASSYGESYTF	TGTGCCAGCAGTTACGGGGAAAGCTACACCTTC
TRBD1	NA	TRBJ1-3	TRBV10-3	CAIGTGATGNTIYF	TGTGCCATCGGGACAGGGGCTACTGGAAACACCATATATTTT
TRBD2	NA	TRBJ2-3	TRBV4-3	CASSQGLATDTQYF	TGCGCCAGCAGCCAGGGACTAGCCACAGATACGCAGTATTTT
TRBD2	NA	TRBJ2-3	TRBV20-1	CSARATSGITDTQYF	TGCAGTGCTAGAGCGACTAGCGGGATTACAGATACGCAGTATTTT
NA	NA	TRBJ2-7	TRBV19	CASSIGGYEQYF	TGTGCCAGTAGTATAGGGGGGTACGAGCAGTACTTC
NA	NA	TRBJ2-2	TRBV11-3	CASSLGARGSGELFF	TGTGCCAGCAGCTTAGGTGCCAGGGGATCCGGGGAGCTGTTTTTT
NA	NA	TRBJ2-5	TRBV20-1	CSARDRTSRETQYF	TGCAGTGCTAGAGATCGTACTAGTCGGGAGACCCAGTACTTC
NA	NA	TRBJ2-2	TRBV4-3	CASSHIGFPGELFF	TGCGCCAGCAGCCACATCGGGTTTCCCGGGGAGCTGTTTTTT
TRBD2	once	TRBJ2-3	TRBV10-1	CASSESTSGGTDTQYF	TGCGCCAGCAGTGAGTCCACTAGCGGGGGCACAGATACGCAGTATTTT
NA	NA	TRBJ1-5	TRBV6-2/TRBV6-3	CASSSSRGNQPQHF	TGTGCCAGCAGTTCATCCAGGGGAAATCAGCCCCAGCATTTT
NA	few	TRBJ1-5	TRBV15	CATGFQGYSNQPQHF	TGTGCCACCGGTTTCCAGGGATATAGCAATCAGCCCCAGCATTTT
NA	NA	TRBJ1-1	TRBV20-1	CSASLRQSDTEAFF	TGCAGTGCTAGTCTGAGGCAGTCGGACACTGAAGCTTTCTTT
NA	NA	TRBJ2-1	TRBV24-1	CATSDLGHGNEQFF	TGTGCCACCAGTGATTTGGGGCATGGCAATGAGCAGTTCTTC
NA	NA	TRBJ2-7	TRBV15	CATSTRGPRGDEQYF	TGTGCCACCAGCACCAGGGGCCCCCGGGGGGACGAGCAGTACTTC
NA	few	TRBJ1-3	TRBV2	CASSDSLSGNTIYF	TGTGCCAGCAGTGACAGCCTCTCTGGAAACACCATATATTTT
NA	NA	TRBJ1-2	TRBV2	CASSEAWGGYTF	TGTGCCAGCAGTGAAGCTTGGGGTGGCTACACCTTC
NA	NA	TRBJ2-5	TRBV12-3/TRBV12-4	CASSLAGRGTQYF	TGTGCCAGCAGTTTAGCGGGCCGCGGGACCCAGTACTTC
NA	NA	TRBJ1-5	TRBV19	CASSITHRTAGNQPQHF	TGTGCCAGTAGTATCACGCACAGGACGGCAGGCAATCAGCCCCAGCATTTT
TRBD1	NA	TRBJ2-7	TRBV2	CASMGGYRGTGPYEQYF	TGTGCCAGCATGGGGGGATATAGGGGGACAGGGCCCTACGAGCAGTACTTC
TRBD1	few	TRBJ2-5	TRBV28	CASSSSSRTGKETQYF	TGTGCCAGCAGTTCCTCCTCGAGGACAGGGAAAGAGACCCAGTACTTC
NA	NA	TRBJ2-3	TRBV20-1	CSAPGTQYF	TGCAGTGCCCCGGGGACGCAGTATTTT
NA	NA	TRBJ1-2	TRBV30	CAWSVLGSNYGYTF	TGTGCCTGGAGTGTACTAGGAAGTAACTATGGCTACACCTTC
TRBD1	NA	TRBJ1-5	TRBV15	CATSRDQGANQPQHF	TGTGCCACCAGCAGAGATCAGGGGGCCAATCAGCCCCAGCATTTT
NA	NA	TRBJ1-2	TRBV10-3	CAISAPRQHNYGYTF	TGTGCCATCAGTGCGCCCAGACAGCATAACTATGGCTACACCTTC
NA	NA	TRBJ2-7	TRBV6-4	CASSVELRGEQYF	TGTGCCAGCAGTGTCGAGCTCCGAGGCGAGCAGTACTTC
NA	NA	TRBJ2-6	TRBV27	CASSKGLFSSGANVLTF	TGTGCCAGCAGTAAGGGACTCTTTAGCTCTGGGGCCAACGTCCTGACTTTC
NA	NA	TRBJ1-5	TRBV6-2/TRBV6-3	CASSYRVWNQPQHF	TGTGCCAGCAGTTACCGGGTTTGGAATCAGCCCCAGCATTTT
NA	NA	TRBJ2-5	TRBV7-3	CASSPSSGAAETQYF	TGTGCCAGCAGCCCCTCTTCCGGGGCAGCGGAGACCCAGTACTTC
NA	NA	TRBJ1-2	TRBV7-2	CASSLGGQGKGYTF	TGTGCCAGCAGCTTAGGGGGGCAGGGAAAAGGCTACACCTTC
NA	NA	TRBJ2-3	TRBV20-1	CSARRSSTDTQYF	TGCAGTGCTAGGAGGTCTAGCACAGATACGCAGTATTTT
NA	NA	TRBJ2-3	TRBV7-6	CASSIRSTSTDTQYF	TGTGCCAGCAGCATCCGTTCGACTAGCACAGATACGCAGTATTTT
TRBD2	NA	TRBJ2-1	TRBV7-9	CASSFQVAGGRNEQFF	TGTGCCAGCAGCTTCCAGGTAGCGGGAGGTCGGAATGAGCAGTTCTTC
TRBD1	few	TRBJ1-2	TRBV27	CASSPLEDRGRRGYTF	TGTGCCAGCAGTCCCCTAGAGGACAGGGGGCGCCGTGGCTACACCTTC
NA	NA	TRBJ1-2	TRBV4-3	CASSQDDAGIYGYTF	TGCGCCAGCAGCCAAGATGATGCAGGGATATATGGCTACACCTTC
NA	few	TRBJ1-2	TRBV7-2	CASSAHQGNYGYTF	TGTGCCAGCAGCGCCCACCAGGGGAACTATGGCTACACCTTC
NA	NA	TRBJ2-6	TRBV20-1	CSARPSHSGANVLTF	TGCAGTGCTAGACCGTCCCACTCTGGGGCCAACGTCCTGACTTTC
NA	NA	TRBJ1-5	TRBV2	CASRDDTVGDQPQHF	TGTGCCAGCAGGGACGACACAGTGGGTGATCAGCCCCAGCATTTT
NA	few	TRBJ1-5	TRBV6-1	CATAQGLSNQPQHF	TGTGCCACCGCTCAGGGTCTGAGCAATCAGCCCCAGCATTTT